This T cell receptor beta chain came from a study of response to subunit inactivated influenza vaccine. Turning to this clonotype: The antigen remains undetermined.

TCRdb re-derived calls from the RT-PCR reads in MiXCR, one entry per CDR3 protein. Of 300,000 to 350,000 distinct CDR3 sequences listed, 22% are singletons. The CDR3 has 18 residues. The germline CDR1 and CDR2 sequences are LGHNA and YSLEER. J gave up 3 bases and V 0 bases, and 7 bases lay outside the gene matches. Points from the study as a whole: Authors suggested each seasonal flu vaccination may recruit only limited numbers of new T cells.

The TCR comes from a man aged 50-75 years who received an inactivated influenza vaccine. The specimen comprised PBMCs from blood, sampled 21 months after vaccination. V and J are TRBV4-3 and TRBJ2-1; 11 bases fit TRBD2. CDR3 sequence (DNA): TGCGCCAGCAGCCAAGATACTAGCGGGAGTAGTAGCTACAATGAGCAGTTCTTC. Translation gives CASSQDTSGSSSYNEQFF.